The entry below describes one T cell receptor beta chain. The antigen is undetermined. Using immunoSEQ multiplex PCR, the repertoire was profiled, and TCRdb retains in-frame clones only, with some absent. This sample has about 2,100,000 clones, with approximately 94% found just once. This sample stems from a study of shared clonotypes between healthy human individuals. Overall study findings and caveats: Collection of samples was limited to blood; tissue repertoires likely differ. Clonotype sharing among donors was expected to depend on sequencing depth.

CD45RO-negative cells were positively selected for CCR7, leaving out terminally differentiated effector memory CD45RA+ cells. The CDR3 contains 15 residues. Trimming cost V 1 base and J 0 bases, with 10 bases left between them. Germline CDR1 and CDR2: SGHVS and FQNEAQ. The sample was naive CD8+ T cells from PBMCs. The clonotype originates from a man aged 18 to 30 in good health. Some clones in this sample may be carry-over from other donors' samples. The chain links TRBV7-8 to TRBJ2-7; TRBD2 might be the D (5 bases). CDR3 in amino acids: CASSLERVGSYEQYF. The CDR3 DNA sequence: TGTGCCAGCAGCTTAGAGAGGGTTGGCTCCTACGAGCAGTACTTC.